The rows below give T cell receptor beta chains drawn from one sample of a study of technical replicates of blood from several donors. Measured with immunoSEQ multiplex PCR; TCRdb has only the in-frame clones, and not every one. The table has approximately 79,000 clones, approximately 96% seen once. The material sequenced was T cells isolated from PBMCs. These receptors were taken from a human donor in good health. The CDR3 runs from the conserved cysteine through the conserved F or W. Each record gives: D gene, V gene, clone size, J gene, CDR3 DNA, CDR3 protein. A D gene is named only where the DNA matches it firmly. Part of the rows lack a size; the others show once, few, many or a class for expanded clones.

D gene: TRBD1; V gene: TRBV5-4; clone size: .; J gene: TRBJ1-2; CDR3 DNA: TGTGCCAGCAGCCAACCAGGGACAGTATCACATGGCTACACCTTC; CDR3 protein: CASSQPGTVSHGYTF
D gene: .; V gene: TRBV6-1; clone size: .; J gene: TRBJ2-7; CDR3 DNA: TGTGCCAGCAGTCCGGGACTCGATATGGGGGAGCAGTACTTC; CDR3 protein: CASSPGLDMGEQYF
D gene: .; V gene: TRBV5-1; clone size: .; J gene: TRBJ1-2; CDR3 DNA: TGCGCCAGCAGCTTGGAAAGAGTCTATGGCTACACCTTC; CDR3 protein: CASSLERVYGYTF
D gene: TRBD1; V gene: TRBV7-6; clone size: .; J gene: TRBJ2-7; CDR3 DNA: TGTGCCAGCAGCTTAGACCGCCGGACAGGGACCTACGAGCAGTACTTC; CDR3 protein: CASSLDRRTGTYEQYF
D gene: .; V gene: TRBV5-6; clone size: once; J gene: TRBJ1-2; CDR3 DNA: TGTGCCAGCAGCCGAACAACCTATGGCTACACCTTC; CDR3 protein: CASSRTTYGYTF
D gene: .; V gene: TRBV6-1; clone size: .; J gene: TRBJ1-2; CDR3 DNA: TGTGCCAGCCGGAGGGAGTCGAACTATGGCTACACCTTC; CDR3 protein: CASRRESNYGYTF
D gene: .; V gene: TRBV30; clone size: .; J gene: TRBJ1-2; CDR3 DNA: TGTGCCTGGACGGGGTCCTACTATGGCTACACCTTC; CDR3 protein: CAWTGSYYGYTF
D gene: .; V gene: TRBV28; clone size: .; J gene: TRBJ2-7; CDR3 DNA: TGTGCCAGCAGTTTATCTTGGCAGGGAGGACACGAGCAGTACTTC; CDR3 protein: CASSLSWQGGHEQYF
D gene: TRBD1; V gene: TRBV7-9; clone size: .; J gene: TRBJ2-2; CDR3 DNA: TGTGCCAGCAGCTTAGGGTACAGGGGGCAGGACACCGGGGAGCTGTTTTTT; CDR3 protein: CASSLGYRGQDTGELFF
D gene: TRBD2; V gene: TRBV7-3; clone size: .; J gene: TRBJ2-1; CDR3 DNA: TGTGCCAGCAGCTTTCTAGCGGGAGTCAATGAGCAGTTCTTC; CDR3 protein: CASSFLAGVNEQFF
D gene: .; V gene: TRBV18; clone size: .; J gene: TRBJ2-1; CDR3 DNA: TGTGCCAGCTCTCTCCGGGACTCCTACAATGAGCAGTTCTTC; CDR3 protein: CASSLRDSYNEQFF
D gene: .; V gene: TRBV6-5; clone size: .; J gene: TRBJ2-7; CDR3 DNA: TGTGCCAGCAGTTACTCGTCTAGGGGATGGCAGTACTTC; CDR3 protein: CASSYSSRGWQYF
D gene: .; V gene: TRBV2; clone size: .; J gene: TRBJ1-2; CDR3 DNA: TGTGCCAGCAGCTCTGCGAAGAACTATGGCTACACCTTC; CDR3 protein: CASSSAKNYGYTF
D gene: TRBD2; V gene: TRBV6-1; clone size: .; J gene: TRBJ2-3; CDR3 DNA: TGTGCCAGCAACGGACTAGCGGGCACAGATACGCAGTATTTT; CDR3 protein: CASNGLAGTDTQYF
D gene: .; V gene: TRBV15; clone size: .; J gene: TRBJ2-5; CDR3 DNA: TGTGCCACCACCTCAACGGGCCAAGAGACCCAGTACTTC; CDR3 protein: CATTSTGQETQYF
D gene: .; V gene: TRBV19; clone size: once; J gene: TRBJ1-4; CDR3 DNA: TGTGCCAGTAGTATAGATCGGACAAGAGAAAAACTGTTTTTT; CDR3 protein: CASSIDRTREKLFF
D gene: .; V gene: TRBV7-2; clone size: once; J gene: TRBJ2-7; CDR3 DNA: TGTGCCAGCAGCCCCTCAGGGATGCCCTCCTACGAGCAGTACTTC; CDR3 protein: CASSPSGMPSYEQYF
D gene: .; V gene: TRBV2; clone size: .; J gene: TRBJ1-2; CDR3 DNA: TGTGCCAGCAGACAACAGGATATCTATGGCTACACCTTC; CDR3 protein: CASRQQDIYGYTF
D gene: TRBD2; V gene: TRBV5-1; clone size: .; J gene: TRBJ2-3; CDR3 DNA: TGCGCCAGCAGCTTGGGACTAGCGGGTTTAGATACGCAGTATTTT; CDR3 protein: CASSLGLAGLDTQYF
D gene: TRBD2; V gene: TRBV2; clone size: .; J gene: TRBJ2-2; CDR3 DNA: TGTGCCAGCAACACATATGGGGCGGGAGGCACCGGGGAGCTGTTTTTT; CDR3 protein: CASNTYGAGGTGELFF
D gene: TRBD2; V gene: TRBV4-2; clone size: .; J gene: TRBJ2-5; CDR3 DNA: TGTGCCACAAGGGCGGGAGACGAGACCCAGTACTTC; CDR3 protein: CATRAGDETQYF
D gene: TRBD1; V gene: TRBV5-1; clone size: .; J gene: TRBJ2-5; CDR3 DNA: TGCGCCAGCAGCACATGGACAGGGTTGGCGGAGACCCAGTACTTC; CDR3 protein: CASSTWTGLAETQYF
D gene: TRBD1; V gene: TRBV7-8; clone size: .; J gene: TRBJ1-1; CDR3 DNA: TGTGCCAGCAGCTCCAGGGGGCGAGGAATGAACACTGAAGCTTTCTTT; CDR3 protein: CASSSRGRGMNTEAFF
D gene: .; V gene: TRBV30; clone size: once; J gene: TRBJ2-5; CDR3 DNA: TGTGCCTGGAGGTATCGGGAGACCCAGTACTTC; CDR3 protein: CAWRYRETQYF
D gene: TRBD2; V gene: TRBV27; clone size: .; J gene: TRBJ2-3; CDR3 DNA: TGTGCCAGCAGTTTGGCGGGAGGGCTCTACACAGATACGCAGTATTTT; CDR3 protein: CASSLAGGLYTDTQYF
D gene: TRBD1; V gene: TRBV27; clone size: .; J gene: TRBJ2-7; CDR3 DNA: TGTGCCAGCAGCTTAACCGGGACAGTAGAGCAGTACTTC; CDR3 protein: CASSLTGTVEQYF
D gene: .; V gene: TRBV30; clone size: once; J gene: TRBJ1-2; CDR3 DNA: TGTGCCTGGAGTGTAGGTGGGGCGGGCTACACCTTC; CDR3 protein: CAWSVGGAGYTF
D gene: .; V gene: TRBV6-5; clone size: .; J gene: TRBJ2-2; CDR3 DNA: TGTGCCAGCACCTTACTAGCTGATAACACCGGGGAGCTGTTTTTT; CDR3 protein: CASTLLADNTGELFF
D gene: .; V gene: TRBV27; clone size: .; J gene: TRBJ2-3; CDR3 DNA: TGTGCCAGCAGTTGGAGCTCCGACACAGATACGCAGTATTTT; CDR3 protein: CASSWSSDTDTQYF
D gene: .; V gene: TRBV6-5; clone size: .; J gene: TRBJ2-5; CDR3 DNA: TGTGCCAGCGGGGGGGGCGGCAGGGGAGAGACCCAGTACTTC; CDR3 protein: CASGGGGRGETQYF
D gene: .; V gene: TRBV10-3; clone size: .; J gene: TRBJ1-3; CDR3 DNA: TGTGCCACCGGTTCGGCAGGGGTCCACTCTGGAAACACCATATATTTT; CDR3 protein: CATGSAGVHSGNTIYF
D gene: .; V gene: TRBV30; clone size: .; J gene: TRBJ1-5; CDR3 DNA: TGTGCCTGGAGCGTAGGGGGAGACGGTCAGCCCCAGCATTTT; CDR3 protein: CAWSVGGDGQPQHF
D gene: TRBD1; V gene: TRBV9; clone size: once; J gene: TRBJ1-2; CDR3 DNA: TGTGCCAGCGGGGGGTATGACCCGGGACAGGAGTCGTATGGCTACACCTTC; CDR3 protein: CASGGYDPGQESYGYTF
D gene: TRBD1; V gene: TRBV2; clone size: .; J gene: TRBJ1-2; CDR3 DNA: TGTGCCAGGAGGACAGGACCTAACTATGGCTACACCTTC; CDR3 protein: CARRTGPNYGYTF
D gene: .; V gene: TRBV6-6; clone size: .; J gene: TRBJ1-4; CDR3 DNA: TGTGCCAGTACAGGGACCCGGGGTGAAAAACTGTTTTTT; CDR3 protein: CASTGTRGEKLFF
D gene: TRBD1; V gene: TRBV29-1; clone size: .; J gene: TRBJ1-2; CDR3 DNA: TGCAGCGCCGAGGACAGGGTAGCTGCCACCTTC; CDR3 protein: CSAEDRVAATF
D gene: TRBD2; V gene: TRBV30; clone size: once; J gene: TRBJ2-1; CDR3 DNA: TGTGCCTGGAGTGTACCTGGACTAGCCTTGGCTGGCCGGTTCTTC; CDR3 protein: CAWSVPGLALAGRFF
D gene: .; V gene: TRBV20-1; clone size: .; J gene: TRBJ2-1; CDR3 DNA: TGCAGTGCTAGGATTAGCAGAGAGCAGTTCTTC; CDR3 protein: CSARISREQFF
D gene: .; V gene: TRBV28; clone size: once; J gene: TRBJ1-1; CDR3 DNA: TGTGCCAGCAGTTTACAGGGTTTCGGAACTGAAGCTTTCTTT; CDR3 protein: CASSLQGFGTEAFF
D gene: TRBD2; V gene: TRBV9; clone size: .; J gene: TRBJ2-1; CDR3 DNA: TGTGCCAGCAGCCCGGGGACTAGCGGTAATGAGCAGTTCTTC; CDR3 protein: CASSPGTSGNEQFF
D gene: .; V gene: TRBV7-3; clone size: .; J gene: TRBJ2-1; CDR3 DNA: TGTGCCAGCAGCTTAAACTCCGGGGGTAGTCGTGGTGAGCAGTTCTTC; CDR3 protein: CASSLNSGGSRGEQFF
D gene: .; V gene: TRBV2; clone size: .; J gene: TRBJ2-5; CDR3 DNA: TGTGCCAGCTCCCGGGACAACCAAGAGACCCAGTACTTC; CDR3 protein: CASSRDNQETQYF
D gene: .; V gene: TRBV5-1; clone size: .; J gene: TRBJ2-7; CDR3 DNA: TGCGCCAGCAGCTTGGGGACAGTCTCCTACGAGCAGTACTTC; CDR3 protein: CASSLGTVSYEQYF
D gene: TRBD2; V gene: TRBV5-4; clone size: once; J gene: TRBJ2-7; CDR3 DNA: TGTGCCAGCAGCTTGGGGACTAGCGGAGGGCCCCGGACTTGGGAGCAGTACTTC; CDR3 protein: CASSLGTSGGPRTWEQYF
D gene: TRBD2; V gene: TRBV9; clone size: .; J gene: TRBJ2-3; CDR3 DNA: TGTGCCAGCAGCGTAGGGGCTAGCGGGAGCACAGATACGCAGTATTTT; CDR3 protein: CASSVGASGSTDTQYF
D gene: TRBD1; V gene: TRBV2; clone size: .; J gene: TRBJ1-5; CDR3 DNA: TGTGCCAGAGGGACAGCCATCAATCAGCCCCAGCATTTT; CDR3 protein: CARGTAINQPQHF
D gene: TRBD2; V gene: TRBV13; clone size: .; J gene: TRBJ2-7; CDR3 DNA: TGTGCCAGCAGCCCTGGACTAGAGGCCTACGAGCAGTACTTC; CDR3 protein: CASSPGLEAYEQYF
D gene: .; V gene: TRBV5-1; clone size: .; J gene: TRBJ2-6; CDR3 DNA: TGCGCCAGCAGCTTGGCCTTACTAAGGGGGTCTGGGGCCAACGTCCTGACTTTC; CDR3 protein: CASSLALLRGSGANVLTF
D gene: .; V gene: TRBV19; clone size: .; J gene: TRBJ1-1; CDR3 DNA: TGTGCCACCGGGGAGGGGATGAACACTGAAGCTTTCTTT; CDR3 protein: CATGEGMNTEAFF
D gene: TRBD2; V gene: TRBV2; clone size: .; J gene: TRBJ2-1; CDR3 DNA: TGTGCCAGCAGTGGGACTAGCGGAACCTACAATGAGCAGTTCTTC; CDR3 protein: CASSGTSGTYNEQFF
D gene: TRBD1; V gene: TRBV6-5; clone size: .; J gene: TRBJ2-4; CDR3 DNA: TGTGCCAGTGGGACAGGGGAGGGGAGCATTCAGTACTTC; CDR3 protein: CASGTGEGSIQYF